These T cell receptor beta chains were read from a single sample in a study of T-cell reconstitution after alpha-beta-depleted transplantation in children. MiXCR, applied by TCRdb to the PCR reads, yields one record per CDR3 protein. The data show about 170,000 distinct CDR3 sequences, around 10% seen once. The sequencing used PBMCs, collected before TCRalphabeta/CD19-depleted stem cell transplant. Receptor source: a boy aged 2 to 10 with acute myeloid leukemia, due to receive a stem cell transplant. CDR3s include the opening cysteine and the closing phenylalanine or tryptophan. A D gene is named only where the DNA matches it firmly. Some rows mark clone size as missing; the rest say once, few, many or name a class of expanded clone.

D gene: -; J gene: TRBJ1-1; clone size: -; V gene: TRBV5-4; CDR3 protein: CASSSVNGGTEAFF; CDR3 DNA: TGCGCCAGCAGCAGCGTGAATGGGGGGACTGAAGCTTTCTTT
D gene: TRBD1; J gene: TRBJ1-2; clone size: -; V gene: TRBV6-2/TRBV6-3; CDR3 protein: CASSYGYGTDPYGYTF; CDR3 DNA: TGTGCCAGCAGTTACGGGTACGGGACAGACCCATATGGCTACACCTTC
D gene: -; J gene: TRBJ2-1; clone size: -; V gene: TRBV6-1; CDR3 protein: CASSEGLMKGGEQFF; CDR3 DNA: TGTGCCAGCAGTGAAGGACTGATGAAGGGTGGTGAGCAGTTCTTC
D gene: -; J gene: TRBJ1-6; clone size: many; V gene: TRBV5-5; CDR3 protein: CASSRLGGRGFGNSPLHF; CDR3 DNA: TGTGCCAGCAGTCGACTAGGAGGAAGGGGTTTTGGGAATTCACCCCTCCACTTT
D gene: -; J gene: TRBJ2-1; clone size: -; V gene: TRBV3-1; CDR3 protein: CATTHLWTNDNEQFF; CDR3 DNA: TGTGCCACCACCCACTTGTGGACGAACGACAATGAGCAGTTCTTC
D gene: -; J gene: TRBJ2-1; clone size: many; V gene: TRBV6-5; CDR3 protein: CASSPLGSNEQFF; CDR3 DNA: TGTGCCAGCAGCCCCCTCGGGTCCAATGAGCAGTTCTTC
D gene: TRBD1; J gene: TRBJ2-1; clone size: many; V gene: TRBV28; CDR3 protein: CASRPAGGEYNEQFF; CDR3 DNA: TGTGCCAGCAGACCGGCAGGGGGTGAATACAATGAGCAGTTCTTC
D gene: -; J gene: TRBJ2-1; clone size: many; V gene: TRBV7-7; CDR3 protein: CASSARPDGIGEQFF; CDR3 DNA: TGTGCCAGCAGCGCTAGGCCAGACGGTATAGGGGAGCAGTTCTTC
D gene: -; J gene: TRBJ2-5; clone size: few; V gene: TRBV27; CDR3 protein: CASSFHYRETQYF; CDR3 DNA: TGTGCCAGCAGTTTTCACTACAGGGAGACCCAGTACTTC
D gene: -; J gene: TRBJ2-5; clone size: many; V gene: TRBV6-1; CDR3 protein: CASTPGGETQYF; CDR3 DNA: TGTGCCAGCACACCAGGCGGAGAGACCCAGTACTTC
D gene: -; J gene: TRBJ1-1; clone size: many; V gene: TRBV12-3/TRBV12-4; CDR3 protein: CASTRNSGWELVNTEAFF; CDR3 DNA: TGTGCCAGCACCCGGAATTCGGGGTGGGAGTTAGTAAACACTGAAGCTTTCTTT
D gene: -; J gene: TRBJ1-1; clone size: many; V gene: TRBV6-5; CDR3 protein: CASSYNQNTEAFF; CDR3 DNA: TGTGCCAGCAGTTACAACCAGAACACTGAAGCTTTCTTT
D gene: -; J gene: TRBJ2-1; clone size: many; V gene: TRBV5-1; CDR3 protein: CASSLWGNEQFF; CDR3 DNA: TGCGCCAGCAGCTTATGGGGCAATGAGCAGTTCTTC
D gene: TRBD2; J gene: TRBJ2-1; clone size: -; V gene: TRBV19; CDR3 protein: CASKVGGGATFNEQFF; CDR3 DNA: TGTGCCAGTAAAGTAGGCGGGGGGGCAACTTTTAATGAGCAGTTCTTC
D gene: -; J gene: TRBJ2-1; clone size: many; V gene: TRBV7-9; CDR3 protein: CASKIDTYNEQFF; CDR3 DNA: TGTGCCAGCAAGATTGACACCTACAATGAGCAGTTCTTC
D gene: -; J gene: TRBJ2-1; clone size: many; V gene: TRBV27; CDR3 protein: CASTPPTGNEQFF; CDR3 DNA: TGTGCCAGCACCCCCCCGACGGGGAATGAGCAGTTCTTC
D gene: TRBD1; J gene: TRBJ1-1; clone size: many; V gene: TRBV4-1; CDR3 protein: CASSHRTGDSEAFF; CDR3 DNA: TGCGCCAGCAGCCACAGAACAGGGGATAGTGAAGCTTTCTTT
D gene: TRBD2; J gene: TRBJ2-5; clone size: many; V gene: TRBV12-3/TRBV12-4; CDR3 protein: CASSSDSGSPQETQYF; CDR3 DNA: TGTGCCAGCAGTTCGGATAGCGGGAGCCCACAGGAGACCCAGTACTTC
D gene: -; J gene: TRBJ2-1; clone size: many; V gene: TRBV7-6; CDR3 protein: CASSFVDPYNEQFF; CDR3 DNA: TGTGCCAGCAGCTTCGTGGACCCATACAATGAGCAGTTCTTC
D gene: -; J gene: TRBJ2-2; clone size: many; V gene: TRBV2; CDR3 protein: CASRLGALNTGELFF; CDR3 DNA: TGTGCCAGCCGCCTGGGGGCATTAAACACCGGGGAGCTGTTTTTT
D gene: TRBD2; J gene: TRBJ2-7; clone size: many; V gene: TRBV20-1; CDR3 protein: CSARGPGGYEQYF; CDR3 DNA: TGCAGTGCTAGAGGACCCGGGGGGTACGAGCAGTACTTC
D gene: -; J gene: TRBJ1-1; clone size: many; V gene: TRBV5-1; CDR3 protein: CASSSLGTEAFF; CDR3 DNA: TGCGCCAGCAGCTCCCTGGGCACTGAAGCTTTCTTT
D gene: -; J gene: TRBJ1-6; clone size: -; V gene: TRBV7-2; CDR3 protein: CASSFKGDNSPLHF; CDR3 DNA: TGTGCCAGCAGCTTTAAAGGGGATAATTCACCCCTCCACTTT
D gene: -; J gene: TRBJ2-7; clone size: many; V gene: TRBV28; CDR3 protein: CASSALRADEQYF; CDR3 DNA: TGTGCCAGCAGTGCTCTCAGGGCGGACGAGCAGTACTTC
D gene: TRBD2; J gene: TRBJ2-2; clone size: many; V gene: TRBV20-1; CDR3 protein: CSATDAGGVSGELFF; CDR3 DNA: TGCAGTGCTACAGACGCGGGAGGAGTAAGCGGGGAGCTGTTTTTT
D gene: TRBD1; J gene: TRBJ1-1; clone size: -; V gene: TRBV7-6; CDR3 protein: CASSKNRGLTEAFF; CDR3 DNA: TGTGCCAGCAGCAAAAACAGGGGGCTCACTGAAGCTTTCTTT
D gene: TRBD1; J gene: TRBJ2-7; clone size: many; V gene: TRBV3-1; CDR3 protein: CASSHQLTGGRDEQYF; CDR3 DNA: TGTGCCAGCAGCCACCAGTTGACAGGGGGAAGGGACGAGCAGTACTTC
D gene: TRBD2; J gene: TRBJ2-1; clone size: many; V gene: TRBV4-2; CDR3 protein: CASSQEGSGGNEQFF; CDR3 DNA: TGTGCCAGCAGCCAAGAAGGTAGCGGGGGAAATGAGCAGTTCTTC
D gene: -; J gene: TRBJ1-4; clone size: many; V gene: TRBV20-1; CDR3 protein: CSARGGTSGSNEKLFF; CDR3 DNA: TGCAGTGCTAGGGGGGGGACATCGGGGTCGAATGAAAAACTGTTTTTT
D gene: -; J gene: TRBJ2-1; clone size: many; V gene: TRBV27; CDR3 protein: CASSPPDNEQFF; CDR3 DNA: TGTGCCAGCAGTCCCCCTGACAATGAGCAGTTCTTC
D gene: TRBD2; J gene: TRBJ2-3; clone size: many; V gene: TRBV7-2; CDR3 protein: CASSFGTSGSADTQYF; CDR3 DNA: TGTGCCAGCAGCTTTGGGACTAGCGGGAGTGCAGATACGCAGTATTTT
D gene: TRBD1; J gene: TRBJ2-1; clone size: -; V gene: TRBV11-2; CDR3 protein: CASSYRLAGGYNEQFF; CDR3 DNA: TGTGCCAGCAGCTATCGTCTGGCAGGGGGATACAATGAGCAGTTCTTC
D gene: -; J gene: TRBJ1-1; clone size: many; V gene: TRBV30; CDR3 protein: CAWSPDTENTEAFF; CDR3 DNA: TGTGCCTGGAGCCCAGATACAGAGAACACTGAAGCTTTCTTT
D gene: TRBD1; J gene: TRBJ2-3; clone size: many; V gene: TRBV20-1; CDR3 protein: CSADREDTQYF; CDR3 DNA: TGCAGTGCGGACAGGGAAGATACGCAGTATTTT
D gene: -; J gene: TRBJ2-1; clone size: many; V gene: TRBV12-3/TRBV12-4; CDR3 protein: CASSLRPSSYNEQFF; CDR3 DNA: TGTGCCAGCAGTTTACGGCCATCCTCCTACAATGAGCAGTTCTTC
D gene: TRBD1; J gene: TRBJ2-1; clone size: many; V gene: TRBV28; CDR3 protein: CASSLFRYHRGIYNEQFF; CDR3 DNA: TGTGCCAGCAGTTTATTCCGTTACCACAGGGGTATCTACAATGAGCAGTTCTTC
D gene: -; J gene: TRBJ1-1; clone size: many; V gene: TRBV6-1; CDR3 protein: CASSELRGGGTEAFF; CDR3 DNA: TGTGCCAGCAGTGAGTTGCGGGGGGGCGGCACTGAAGCTTTCTTT
D gene: -; J gene: TRBJ2-2; clone size: many; V gene: TRBV5-5; CDR3 protein: CASSSVQPTGELFF; CDR3 DNA: TGTGCCAGCAGCTCGGTACAACCCACCGGGGAGCTGTTTTTT
D gene: TRBD1; J gene: TRBJ2-2; clone size: many; V gene: TRBV6-1; CDR3 protein: CASRRTGWGGELFF; CDR3 DNA: TGTGCCAGCAGAAGGACAGGGTGGGGGGGGGAGCTGTTTTTT
D gene: TRBD1; J gene: TRBJ2-7; clone size: many; V gene: TRBV28; CDR3 protein: CASSLGDRAVSEQYF; CDR3 DNA: TGTGCCAGCAGTTTAGGCGACAGGGCCGTTTCGGAGCAGTACTTC
D gene: -; J gene: TRBJ1-2; clone size: many; V gene: TRBV6-1; CDR3 protein: CASHQGDSYTF; CDR3 DNA: TGTGCCAGCCACCAGGGTGATAGCTACACCTTC
D gene: -; J gene: TRBJ2-5; clone size: many; V gene: TRBV4-1; CDR3 protein: CASSQSGVAGETQYF; CDR3 DNA: TGCGCCAGCAGCCAATCCGGGGTGGCGGGGGAGACCCAGTACTTC
D gene: -; J gene: TRBJ2-3; clone size: many; V gene: TRBV7-9; CDR3 protein: CASSVETRGLQYF; CDR3 DNA: TGTGCCAGCAGCGTAGAGACTCGAGGTTTGCAGTATTTT